This T cell receptor beta chain originates from a study of cytomegalovirus exposure and HLA in healthy donors. The CDR3 is 10 amino acids. The PCR contained 60 Vbeta and 13 Jbeta primers. Clones were sequenced by immunoSEQ multiplex PCR, and TCRdb holds only the in-frame ones, with some missing. The sample has some 170,000 clones; roughly 79% are singletons. Donors sampled were nominally healthy, though unrecorded immune exposures were likely. The sequenced sample consisted of PBMCs. The J gene is TRBJ2-7, the V gene TRBV21-1; the table's TRBD2 call for D was not verified on the DNA. TRBV21-1 is assigned pseudogene status. This sequence was found in a man aged 35-49 years in good health and CMV-seropositive. CDR3 loop: CASSPVEQYF. The DNA of the CDR3 is TGTGCCAGCAGTCCCGTCGAGCAGTACTTC.